This TCR beta chain was identified during a study of blood T cell repertoires in COVID-19. There are 15 residues in the CDR3. The trim removed 5 bases at V and 5 bases at J, leaving 7 bases unmatched. Germline V gives CDR1 SGHAT, CDR2 FQNNGV. Some clones are missing from TCRdb's copy, which holds only in-frame ones; the method was immunoSEQ multiplex PCR. The repertoire includes around 300,000 clones, 75% to 90% of them detected once, and 2% to 3% sits in the top ten. This sequence originates from a woman between 45 and 65 years old who had recovered from COVID-19. This chain uses TRBV11-2 with TRBJ2-5, with TRBD1 matching 11 bases. Source material: PBMCs or T cells enriched from blood (not recorded which). The CDR3 nucleotides are TGTGCCAGCAGCATCGGACAGGGGGCTTGGGAGACCCAGTACTTC. Amino acid sequence: CASSIGQGAWETQYF.